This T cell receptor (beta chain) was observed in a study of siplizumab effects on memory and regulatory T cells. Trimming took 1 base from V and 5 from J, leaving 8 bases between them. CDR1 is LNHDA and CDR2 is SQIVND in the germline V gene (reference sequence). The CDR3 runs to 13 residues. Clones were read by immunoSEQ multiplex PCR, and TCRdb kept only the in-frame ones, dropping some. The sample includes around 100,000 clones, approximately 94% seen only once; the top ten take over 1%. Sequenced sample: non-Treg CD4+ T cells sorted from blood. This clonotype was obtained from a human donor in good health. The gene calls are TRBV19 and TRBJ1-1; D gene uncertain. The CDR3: CASSIVRDTEAFF. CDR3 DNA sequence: TGTGCCAGTAGTATAGTTAGGGATACTGAAGCTTTCTTT. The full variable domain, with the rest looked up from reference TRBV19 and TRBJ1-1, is DGGITQSPKYLFRKEGQNVTLSCEQNLNHDAMYWYRQDPGQGLRLIYYSQIVNDFQKGDIAEGYSVSREKKESFPLTVTSAQKNPTAFYLCASSIVRDTEAFFGQGTRLTVV.